This T cell receptor beta chain was captured in a study of PD-1 blockade in classical Hodgkin lymphoma. Overall study findings and caveats: Lower baseline TCR diversity was reported for newly diagnosed patients than for healthy donors. Although disease activity or prior therapy may be involved, causes of the repertoire differences remain undefined. Significant TCR diversity gains by C4D1 occurred in CD4+ but not CD8+ cells.

Note on this clone: Its antigen is currently unknown.

Documented time point: cycle 4 day 1 (C4D1), after five to seven weeks of nivolumab. Each patient experienced a relapse that followed autologous stem cell transplantation, and brentuximab vedotin exposure varied. The data were produced by immunoSEQ multiplex PCR, yet TCRdb's version contains in-frame clones alone and is incomplete. The sample shows tens of thousands of clones, around 80% of them seen only once. The CDR3 contains 16 residues. V lost 5 bases to trimming and J lost 1 base, with 17 bases between them. The germline gives CDR1 SEHNR, CDR2 FQNEAQ (reference sequence). The source material was peripheral blood mononuclear cells (PBMCs), sampled before the fourth cycle of nivolumab. The receptor was isolated from a human donor with classical Hodgkin lymphoma. The V call is TRBV7-9, the J call TRBJ1-1, with D perhaps TRBD1 (5 bases). For the CDR3, the DNA is TGTGCCAGCAGCCCTGGAACAGGCGTATGGAACACTGAAGCTTTCTTT. Encoded protein: CASSPGTGVWNTEAFF. The variable domain in full, completed from reference TRBV7-9 and TRBJ1-1, reads DTGVSQNPRHKITKRGQNVTFRCDPISEHNRLYWYRQTLGQGPEFLTYFQNEAQLEKSRLLSDRFSAERPKGSFSTLEIQRTEQGDSAMYLCASSPGTGVWNTEAFFGQGTRLTVV.